This note documents a single TCR beta chain sequence. Trimming at V came to 6 bases and at J to 5 bases, leaving 6 bases not matched to a gene. The CDR3 has 15 amino acids. Germline CDR1 reads MDHEN; CDR2 reads SYDVKM. A split of CD4+ cells into CD45RA+ naive and CD45RA-negative memory subsets was performed. The data stem from a study of shared clonotypes between healthy human individuals. Several immunoSEQ plates held equal portions of the genomic DNA taken from each subset. Method: immunoSEQ multiplex PCR; TCRdb's copy keeps in-frame clones and lacks some. The sample has 740,000 or so clones, around 73% seen once.

The clonotype was recovered from a woman aged 30 to 39 in good health. The chain employs TRBV28 and TRBJ2-5; the match to TRBD2 covers 13 bases. The sequenced sample was memory CD4+ T cells sorted from blood. Subset described: CD45RA-negative fraction. The CDR3 is CASRPRLAGGETQYF. The CDR3 DNA reads TGTGCCAGCAGACCAAGACTAGCGGGAGGCGAGACCCAGTACTTC. Complete variable domain (other parts from reference TRBV28 and TRBJ2-5): DVKVTQSSRYLVKRTGEKVFLECVQDMDHENMFWYRQDPGLGLRLIYFSYDVKMKEKGDIPEGYSVSREKKERFSLILESASTNQTSMYLCASRPRLAGGETQYFGPGTRLLVL.